The subject of this entry is one TCR beta chain. The sample comes from a study of T cell changes during pregnancy in multiple sclerosis. The CDR3 extends over 14 amino acids. Trimming removed 6 bases from V and 4 bases from J, with 15 bases in between. The germline V gene has CDR1 SGHDT and CDR2 YYEEEE. The data were produced by immunoSEQ multiplex PCR, yet TCRdb's version contains in-frame clones alone and is incomplete. The repertoire holds roughly 72,000 clones, with approximately 88% as singletons. Sequenced here: peripheral blood, sampled in the first trimester of pregnancy. This sequence joins TRBV5-6 and TRBJ2-3; possibly TRBD1 for D (5 bases). This TCR was sampled from a female donor in good health, enrolled as a control in a pregnancy study. For the CDR3, the DNA is TGTGCCAGCAACAAGGCCTGGGGCCCAGATACGCAGTATTTT. Its translation is CASNKAWGPDTQYF.